The source of this T cell receptor beta chain is a study of regulatory T cells in long-lasting Graves disease. Construction of the TCR beta libraries employed iRepertoire HTBI primers in conjunction with Arm-PCR of CDR3 regions. TCRdb reprocessed the multiplex PCR reads via MiXCR and lists one record per CDR3 protein. The data show about 540,000 distinct CDR3 sequences, approximately 12% seen once. Study results and limitations: Persistent patients had more shared public clonotypes (under 3,000) than new patients (just over 950).

Time point here: newly diagnosed GD, antithyroid drugs for less than 3 months. PBMC RNA was the source of the TCR library. Many counts were recorded for this clonotype. No antigen is known for it. These data were also reused for a study on T cells in Graves' hyperthyroidism and ophthalmopathy.

This sequence was found in a man under 40 with Graves disease. The material was peripheral blood mononuclear cells (PBMCs), obtained at new diagnosis, from a patient treated with antithyroid drugs.

The CDR3 coding sequence is TGTGCCGGGGCCTCCGGGACTCCGAACACCGGGGAGCTGTTTTTT. This codes for CAGASGTPNTGELFF. The J gene is TRBJ2-2, the V gene TRBV2, with D possibly TRBD2 on 6 matching bases. V was shortened by 11 bases and J by 0 bases, with 16 bases between the two germline ends. The CDR3 is 15 amino acids. Germline V gene sequence: CDR1 SNHLY, CDR2 FYNNEI.